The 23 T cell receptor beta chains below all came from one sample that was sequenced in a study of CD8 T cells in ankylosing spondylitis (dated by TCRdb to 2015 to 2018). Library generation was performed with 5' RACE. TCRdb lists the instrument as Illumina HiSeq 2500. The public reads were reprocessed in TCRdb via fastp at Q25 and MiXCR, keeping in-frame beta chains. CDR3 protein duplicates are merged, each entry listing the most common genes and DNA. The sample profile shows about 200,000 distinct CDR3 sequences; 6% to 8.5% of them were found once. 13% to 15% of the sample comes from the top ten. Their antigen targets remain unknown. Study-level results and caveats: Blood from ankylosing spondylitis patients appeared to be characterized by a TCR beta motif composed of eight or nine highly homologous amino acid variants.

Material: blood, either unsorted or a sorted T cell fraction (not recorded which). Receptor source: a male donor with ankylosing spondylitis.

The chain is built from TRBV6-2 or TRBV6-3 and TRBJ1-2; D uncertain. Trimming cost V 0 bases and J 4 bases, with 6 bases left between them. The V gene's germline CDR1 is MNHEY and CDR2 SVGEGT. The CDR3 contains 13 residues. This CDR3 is CASSYSRSYGYTF. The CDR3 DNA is TGTGCCAGCAGTTACTCTCGGAGCTATGGCTACACCTTC.

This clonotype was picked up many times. This chain's CDR3 is CASSQEGRQYF. CDR3 sequence (DNA): TGCGCCAGCAGCCAAGAGGGACGGCAGTACTTC. The chain links TRBV4-1 to TRBJ2-7; either TRBD1 or TRBD2 may fit D (5 bases each). Per the germline V gene, CDR1 is MGHRA and CDR2 is YSYEKL. V dropped 0 bases and J dropped 9 bases, with 6 bases sitting between them. The CDR3 is 11 amino acids.

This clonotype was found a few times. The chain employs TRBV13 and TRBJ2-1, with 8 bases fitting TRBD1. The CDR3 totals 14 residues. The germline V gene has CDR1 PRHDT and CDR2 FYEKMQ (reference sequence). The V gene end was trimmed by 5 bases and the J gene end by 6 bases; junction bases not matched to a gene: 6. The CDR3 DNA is TGTGCCAGCAGCCCGGACAGGGTTTCCAATGAGCAGTTCTTC. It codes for CASSPDRVSNEQFF.

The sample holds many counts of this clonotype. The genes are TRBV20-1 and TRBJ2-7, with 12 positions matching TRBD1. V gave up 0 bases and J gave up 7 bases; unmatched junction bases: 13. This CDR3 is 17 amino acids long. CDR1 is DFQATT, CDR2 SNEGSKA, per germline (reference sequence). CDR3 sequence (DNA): TGCAGTGCTAGAGAAACCTCCGGGACAGGGGGCCCGGGGGAGCAGTACTTC. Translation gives CSARETSGTGGPGEQYF.

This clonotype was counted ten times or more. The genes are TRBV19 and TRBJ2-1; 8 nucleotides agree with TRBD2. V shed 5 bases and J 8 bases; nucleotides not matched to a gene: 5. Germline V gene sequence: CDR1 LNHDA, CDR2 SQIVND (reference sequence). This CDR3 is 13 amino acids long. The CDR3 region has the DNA TGTGCCAGTAGTCCGGGAGGGATCGATGAGCAGTTCTTC. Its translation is CASSPGGIDEQFF.

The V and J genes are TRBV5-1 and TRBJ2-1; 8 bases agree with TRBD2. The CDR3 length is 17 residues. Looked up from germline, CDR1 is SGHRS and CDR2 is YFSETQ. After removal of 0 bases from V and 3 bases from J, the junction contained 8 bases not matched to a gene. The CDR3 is CASSLGTRAGVYNEQFF. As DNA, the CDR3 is TGCGCCAGCAGCTTGGGTACCAGAGCGGGAGTCTACAATGAGCAGTTCTTC.

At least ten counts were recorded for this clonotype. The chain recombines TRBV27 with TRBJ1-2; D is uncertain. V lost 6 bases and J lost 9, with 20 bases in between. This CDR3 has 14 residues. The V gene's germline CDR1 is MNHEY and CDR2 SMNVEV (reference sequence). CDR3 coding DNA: TGTGCCAGCAGAAGCGGAGGGAGCTATTCTAGCTACACCTTC. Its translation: CASRSGGSYSSYTF.

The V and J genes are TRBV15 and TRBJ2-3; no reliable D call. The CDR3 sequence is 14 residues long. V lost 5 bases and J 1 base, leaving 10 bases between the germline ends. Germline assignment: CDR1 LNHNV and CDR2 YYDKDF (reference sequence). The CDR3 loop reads CATSLFGRTDTQYF. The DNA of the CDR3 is TGTGCCACCAGCTTGTTCGGCCGCACAGATACGCAGTATTTT.

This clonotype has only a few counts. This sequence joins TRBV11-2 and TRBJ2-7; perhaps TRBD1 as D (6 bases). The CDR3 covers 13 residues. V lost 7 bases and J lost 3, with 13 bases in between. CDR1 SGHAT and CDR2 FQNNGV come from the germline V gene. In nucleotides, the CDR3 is TGTGCCAGCACCACAAGACAGGACTACGAGCAGTACTTC. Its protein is CASTTRQDYEQYF.

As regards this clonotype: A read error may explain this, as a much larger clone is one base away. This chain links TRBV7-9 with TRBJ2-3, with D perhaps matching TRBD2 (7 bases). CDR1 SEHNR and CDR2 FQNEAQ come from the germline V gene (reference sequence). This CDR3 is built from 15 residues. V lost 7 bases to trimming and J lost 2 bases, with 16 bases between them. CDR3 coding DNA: TGTGCCAGCATCCCGGGGGGCGAAACCACAGATACGCAGTATTTT. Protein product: CASIPGGETTDTQYF. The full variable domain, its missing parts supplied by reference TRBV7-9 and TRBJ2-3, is DTGVSQNPRHKITKRGQNVTFRCDPISEHNRLYWYRQTLGQGPEFLTYFQNEAQLEKSRLLSDRFSAERPKGSFSTLEIQRTEQGDSAMYLCASIPGGETTDTQYFGPGTRLTVL.

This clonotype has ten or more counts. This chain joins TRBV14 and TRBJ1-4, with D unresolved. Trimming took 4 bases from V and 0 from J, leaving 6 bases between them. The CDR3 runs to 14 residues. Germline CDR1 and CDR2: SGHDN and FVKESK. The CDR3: CASSPGTTNEKLFF. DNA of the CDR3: TGTGCCAGCAGCCCGGGAACAACTAATGAAAAACTGTTTTTT.

CDR3 nucleotide sequence: TGTGCCATCGGACTACGGGACAGGACAACAGAAAGCACAGATACGCAGTATTTT. The encoded protein is CAIGLRDRTTESTDTQYF. V usage is TRBV10-3 and J usage is TRBJ2-3, with 8 bases identical to TRBD1. Germline CDR1 ENHRY, CDR2 SYGVKD. Germline trimming cut 8 bases from V and 0 bases from J; bases unmatched to any gene: 16. CDR3 size: 18 residues.

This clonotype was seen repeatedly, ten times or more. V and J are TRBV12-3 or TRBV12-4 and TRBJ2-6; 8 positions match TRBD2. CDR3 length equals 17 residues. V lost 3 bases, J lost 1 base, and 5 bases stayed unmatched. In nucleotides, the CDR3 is TGTGCCAGCAGTTTGGGGACTAGTGCTTCTGGGGCCAACGTCCTGACTTTC. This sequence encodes CASSLGTSASGANVLTF.

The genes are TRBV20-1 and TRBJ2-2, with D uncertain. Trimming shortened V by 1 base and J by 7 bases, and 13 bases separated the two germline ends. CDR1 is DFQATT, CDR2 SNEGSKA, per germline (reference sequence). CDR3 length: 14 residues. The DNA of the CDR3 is TGCAGTGCTAGAGTGGAACCCATGGTCGGGGAGCTGTTTTTT. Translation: CSARVEPMVGELFF.

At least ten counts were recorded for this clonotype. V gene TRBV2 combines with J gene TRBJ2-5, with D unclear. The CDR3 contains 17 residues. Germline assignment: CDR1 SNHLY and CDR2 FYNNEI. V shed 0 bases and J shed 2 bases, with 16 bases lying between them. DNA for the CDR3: TGTGCCAGCAGTGAAGCGCGTTCGTCGATGTGGCAAGAGACCCAGTACTTC. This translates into CASSEARSSMWQETQYF.

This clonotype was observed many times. CDR3 DNA: TGCGCCAGCAGCCCGGGACTAGCGGGGGAAACAGATACGCAGTATTTT. This codes for CASSPGLAGETDTQYF. This chain connects TRBV4-3 to TRBJ2-3; 14 nucleotides line up with TRBD2. Germline CDR1 is LGHNA and CDR2 is YSLEER. Trimming took 4 bases from V and 3 from J; bases not matched to a gene: 3. The CDR3 has 16 amino acids.

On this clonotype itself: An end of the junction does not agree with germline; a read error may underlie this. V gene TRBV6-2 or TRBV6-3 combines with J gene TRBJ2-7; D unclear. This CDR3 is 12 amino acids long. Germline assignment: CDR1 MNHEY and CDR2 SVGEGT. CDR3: CASSPKAYQQYF. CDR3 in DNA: TGTGCCAGCAGCCCCAAGGCCTACCAGCAGTACTTC.

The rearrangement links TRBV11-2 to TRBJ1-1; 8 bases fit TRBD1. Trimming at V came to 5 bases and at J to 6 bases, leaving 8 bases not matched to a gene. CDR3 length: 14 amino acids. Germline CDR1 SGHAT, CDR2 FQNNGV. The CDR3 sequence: CASSPQGAIPEAFF. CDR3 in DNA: TGTGCCAGCAGCCCTCAGGGGGCGATTCCTGAAGCTTTCTTT.

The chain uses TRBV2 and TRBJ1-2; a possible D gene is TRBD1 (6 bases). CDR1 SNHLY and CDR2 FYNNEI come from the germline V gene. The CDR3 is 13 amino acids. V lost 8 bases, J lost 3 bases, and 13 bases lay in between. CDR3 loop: CASGGRQDYGYTF. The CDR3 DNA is TGTGCCAGCGGAGGAAGACAGGACTATGGCTACACCTTC.

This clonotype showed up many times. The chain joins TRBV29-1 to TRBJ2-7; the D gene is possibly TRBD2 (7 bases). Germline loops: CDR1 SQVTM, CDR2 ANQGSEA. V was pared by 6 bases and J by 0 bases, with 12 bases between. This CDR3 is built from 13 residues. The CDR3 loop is CSVGGGGSYEQYF. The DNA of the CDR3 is TGCAGCGTCGGAGGGGGGGGCTCCTACGAGCAGTACTTC.

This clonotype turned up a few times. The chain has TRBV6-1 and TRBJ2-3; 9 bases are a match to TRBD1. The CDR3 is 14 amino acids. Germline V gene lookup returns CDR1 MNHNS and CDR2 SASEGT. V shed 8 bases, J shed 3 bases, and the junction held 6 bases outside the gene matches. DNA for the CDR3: TGTGCCAGCGGAGGGACAGGGCCTACAGATACGCAGTATTTT. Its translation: CASGGTGPTDTQYF.

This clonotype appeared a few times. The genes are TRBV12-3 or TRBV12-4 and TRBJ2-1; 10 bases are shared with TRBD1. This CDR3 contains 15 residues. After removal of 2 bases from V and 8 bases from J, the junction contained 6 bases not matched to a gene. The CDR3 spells CASSLWDRGGDEQFF. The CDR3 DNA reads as TGTGCCAGCAGTTTATGGGACAGGGGAGGCGATGAGCAGTTCTTC.

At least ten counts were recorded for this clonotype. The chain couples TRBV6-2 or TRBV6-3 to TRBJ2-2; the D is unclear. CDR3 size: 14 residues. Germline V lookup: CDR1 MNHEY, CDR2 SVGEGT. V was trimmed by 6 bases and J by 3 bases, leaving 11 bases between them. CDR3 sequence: CASSFFGDTGELFF. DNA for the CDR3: TGTGCCAGCAGCTTCTTTGGGGACACCGGGGAGCTGTTTTTT.